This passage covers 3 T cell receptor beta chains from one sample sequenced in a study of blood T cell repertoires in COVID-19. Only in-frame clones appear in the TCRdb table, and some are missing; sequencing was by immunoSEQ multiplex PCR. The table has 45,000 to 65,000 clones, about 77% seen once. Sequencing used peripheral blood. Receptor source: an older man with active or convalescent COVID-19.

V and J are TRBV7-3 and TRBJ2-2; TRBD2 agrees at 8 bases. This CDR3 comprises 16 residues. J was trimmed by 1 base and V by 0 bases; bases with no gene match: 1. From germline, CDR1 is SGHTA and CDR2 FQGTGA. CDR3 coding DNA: TGTGCCAGCAGCTTAACGCTAGCGGGGAACACCGGGGAGCTGTTTTTT. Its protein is CASSLTLAGNTGELFF.

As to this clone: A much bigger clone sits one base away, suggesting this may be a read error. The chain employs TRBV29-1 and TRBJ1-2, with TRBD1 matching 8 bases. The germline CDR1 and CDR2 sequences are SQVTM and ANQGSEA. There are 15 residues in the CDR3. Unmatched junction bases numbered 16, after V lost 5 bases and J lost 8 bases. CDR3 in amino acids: CSVSSGGQGAGGYTF. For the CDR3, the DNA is TGCAGCGTTTCTAGCGGGGGGCAGGGGGCCGGCGGCTACACCTTC.

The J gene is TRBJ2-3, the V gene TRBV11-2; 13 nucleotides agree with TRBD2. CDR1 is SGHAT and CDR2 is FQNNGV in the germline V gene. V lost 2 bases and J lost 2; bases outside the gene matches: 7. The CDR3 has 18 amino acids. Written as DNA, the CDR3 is TGTGCCAGCAGCTTAAAACTAGCGGGAGGGCCTGACACAGATACGCAGTATTTT. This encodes CASSLKLAGGPDTDTQYF.